The sequence of this TCR beta chain was determined in a study of CD8 T cells in Susac syndrome. After extraction with the RNeasy kit, roughly 0.5 to 1 ug of the RNA was reverse transcribed using random hexamers. TCRdb analysed the immunoSEQ multiplex PCR reads with MiXCR anew, one entry per CDR3 protein. The profile shows roughly 200,000 distinct CDR3 sequences, approximately 94% of them singletons. From blood CD8+ and CD4+ T cells, TCR beta sequences were generated. Germline trimming cut 5 bases from V and 2 bases from J; bases unmatched to any gene: 7. This CDR3 spans 15 amino acids. CDR1 SEHNR and CDR2 FQNEAQ come from the germline V gene (reference sequence).

The sequenced material came from CD4+ T cells from PBMCs. The rearrangement uses TRBV7-9 and TRBJ2-7, with TRBD1 matching over 9 bases. This receptor was taken from a human donor in good health. The CDR3: CASSPLTGGTYEQYF. The DNA for the CDR3 is TGTGCCAGCAGCCCGTTGACAGGGGGGACCTACGAGCAGTACTTC.